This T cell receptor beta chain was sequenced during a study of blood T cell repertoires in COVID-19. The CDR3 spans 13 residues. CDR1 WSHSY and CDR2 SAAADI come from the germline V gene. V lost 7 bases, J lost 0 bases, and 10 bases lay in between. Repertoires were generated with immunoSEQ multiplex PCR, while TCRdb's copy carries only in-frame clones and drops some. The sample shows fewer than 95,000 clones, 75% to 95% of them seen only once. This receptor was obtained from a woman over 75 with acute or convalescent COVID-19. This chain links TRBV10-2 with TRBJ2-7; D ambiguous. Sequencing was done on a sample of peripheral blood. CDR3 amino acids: CASKMYNSYEQYF. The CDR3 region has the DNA TGCGCCAGCAAAATGTATAACTCCTACGAGCAGTACTTC.